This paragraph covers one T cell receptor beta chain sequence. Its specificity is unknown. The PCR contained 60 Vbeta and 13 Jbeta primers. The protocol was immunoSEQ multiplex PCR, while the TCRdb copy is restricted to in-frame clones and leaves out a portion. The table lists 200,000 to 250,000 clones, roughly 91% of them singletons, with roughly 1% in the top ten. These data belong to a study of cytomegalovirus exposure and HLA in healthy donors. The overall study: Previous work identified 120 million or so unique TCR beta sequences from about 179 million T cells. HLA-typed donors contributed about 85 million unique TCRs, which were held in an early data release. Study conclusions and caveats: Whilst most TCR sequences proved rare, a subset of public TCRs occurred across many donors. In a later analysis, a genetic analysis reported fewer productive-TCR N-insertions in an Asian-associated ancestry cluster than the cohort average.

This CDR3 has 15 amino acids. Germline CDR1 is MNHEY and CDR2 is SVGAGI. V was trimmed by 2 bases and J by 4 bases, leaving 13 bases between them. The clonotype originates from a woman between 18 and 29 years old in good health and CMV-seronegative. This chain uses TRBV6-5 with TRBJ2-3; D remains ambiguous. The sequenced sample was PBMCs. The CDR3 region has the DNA TGTGCCAGCAGTTACCCGCGGAGTCCGGCAGATACGCAGTATTTT. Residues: CASSYPRSPADTQYF.